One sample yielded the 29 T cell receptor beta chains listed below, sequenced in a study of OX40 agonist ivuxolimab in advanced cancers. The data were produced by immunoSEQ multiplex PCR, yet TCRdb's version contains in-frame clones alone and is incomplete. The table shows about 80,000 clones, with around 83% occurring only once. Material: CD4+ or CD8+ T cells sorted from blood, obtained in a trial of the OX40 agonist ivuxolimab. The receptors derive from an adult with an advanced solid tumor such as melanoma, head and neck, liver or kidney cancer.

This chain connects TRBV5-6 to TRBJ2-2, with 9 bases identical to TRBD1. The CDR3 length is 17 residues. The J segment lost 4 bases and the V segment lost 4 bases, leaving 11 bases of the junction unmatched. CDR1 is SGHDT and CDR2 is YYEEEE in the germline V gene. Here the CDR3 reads CASSPPGTGRGTGELFF. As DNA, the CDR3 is TGTGCCAGCAGCCCGCCGGGGACAGGGAGGGGCACCGGGGAGCTGTTTTTT.

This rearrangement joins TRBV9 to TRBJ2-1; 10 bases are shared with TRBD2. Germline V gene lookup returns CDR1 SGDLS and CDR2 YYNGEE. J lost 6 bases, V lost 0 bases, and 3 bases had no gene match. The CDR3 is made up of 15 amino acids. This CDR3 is CASSVDASGSNEQFF. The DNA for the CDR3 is TGTGCCAGCAGCGTAGATGCTAGCGGGAGCAATGAGCAGTTCTTC.

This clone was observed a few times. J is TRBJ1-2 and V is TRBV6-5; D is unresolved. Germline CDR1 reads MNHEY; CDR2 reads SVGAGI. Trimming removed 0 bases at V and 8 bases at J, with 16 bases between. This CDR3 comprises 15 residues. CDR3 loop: CASSYSAAAERGYTF. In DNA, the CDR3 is TGTGCCAGCAGTTACTCGGCAGCCGCGGAGAGAGGCTACACCTTC.

The CDR3 sequence is CATSSSGRIHTQYF. The CDR3 DNA sequence: TGTGCCACCAGCAGTAGCGGGAGGATTCATACGCAGTATTTT. The J gene is TRBJ2-3, the V gene TRBV15; TRBD2 matches at 10 bases. CDR1 is LNHNV and CDR2 is YYDKDF in the germline V gene (reference sequence). The CDR3 sequence is 14 residues long. J gave up 7 bases and V 3 bases, and 4 bases lay outside the gene matches.

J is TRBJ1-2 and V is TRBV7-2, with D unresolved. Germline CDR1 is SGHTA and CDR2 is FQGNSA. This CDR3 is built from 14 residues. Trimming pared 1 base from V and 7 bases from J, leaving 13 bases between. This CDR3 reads CASSLGDVARGYTF. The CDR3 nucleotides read TGTGCCAGCAGCTTAGGAGACGTCGCTCGTGGCTACACCTTC.

CDR3 DNA: TGTGCCAGCAATGGCCGTTTGGACAGGGCGCCGCAGTACTTC. This translates into CASNGRLDRAPQYF. The chain couples TRBV28 to TRBJ2-7; 8 bases agree with TRBD1. This CDR3 comprises 14 residues. Germline V gene lookup returns CDR1 MDHEN and CDR2 SYDVKM. V shed 7 bases, J shed 9 bases, and the junction held 14 bases outside the gene matches.

The CDR3 DNA sequence: TGTGCCAGCACCGAGGGGTTTGGCTGGCAGTACTTC. Amino acid sequence: CASTEGFGWQYF. V gene TRBV28 combines with J gene TRBJ2-7, with D possibly being TRBD1 or TRBD2 (5 bases each). The CDR3 covers 12 residues. Trimming took off 7 bases at V and 9 bases at J, with 16 bases between the two ends. The germline CDR1 and CDR2 sequences are MDHEN and SYDVKM.

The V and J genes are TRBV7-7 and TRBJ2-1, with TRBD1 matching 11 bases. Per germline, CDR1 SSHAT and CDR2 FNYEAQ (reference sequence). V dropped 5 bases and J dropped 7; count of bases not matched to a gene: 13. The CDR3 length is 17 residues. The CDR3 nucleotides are TGTGCCAGCAGCCCTAGTTTCGGGACAGGGGGTGGGAATGAGCAGTTCTTC. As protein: CASSPSFGTGGGNEQFF.

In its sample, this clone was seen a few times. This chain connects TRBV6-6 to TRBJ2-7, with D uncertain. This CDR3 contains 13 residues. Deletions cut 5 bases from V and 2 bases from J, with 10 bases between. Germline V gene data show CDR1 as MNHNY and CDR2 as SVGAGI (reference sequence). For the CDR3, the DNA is TGTGCCAGCAGTCGCGACGGGCCCTACGAGCAGTACTTC. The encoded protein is CASSRDGPYEQYF.

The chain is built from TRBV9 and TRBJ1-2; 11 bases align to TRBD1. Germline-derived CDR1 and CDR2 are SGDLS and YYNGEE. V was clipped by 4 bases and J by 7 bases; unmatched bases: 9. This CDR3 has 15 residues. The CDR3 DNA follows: TGTGCCAGCAGCCCAGAACCCGGGACAGGGGGTGGCTACACCTTC. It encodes CASSPEPGTGGGYTF.

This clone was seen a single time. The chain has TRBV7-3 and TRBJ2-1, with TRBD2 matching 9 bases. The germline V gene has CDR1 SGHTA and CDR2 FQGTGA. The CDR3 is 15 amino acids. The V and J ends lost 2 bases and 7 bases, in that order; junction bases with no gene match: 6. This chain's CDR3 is CASSLASGIGNEQFF. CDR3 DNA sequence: TGTGCCAGCAGCTTAGCTAGCGGGATAGGTAATGAGCAGTTCTTC.

The CDR3: CASSLGTFGDEQFF. The CDR3 DNA sequence: TGTGCCAGCAGCTTAGGGACCTTCGGCGATGAGCAGTTCTTC. V gene TRBV7-2 combines with J gene TRBJ2-1; D gene uncertain. CDR3 length: 14 residues. Germline values: CDR1 SGHTA, CDR2 FQGNSA. Trimming stripped 1 base from V and 8 bases from J, with 12 bases between.

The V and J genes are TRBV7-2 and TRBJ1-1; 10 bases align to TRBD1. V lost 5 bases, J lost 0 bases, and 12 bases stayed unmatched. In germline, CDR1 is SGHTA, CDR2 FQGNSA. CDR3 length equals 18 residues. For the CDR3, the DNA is TGTGCCAGCAGCCTCCGGGCGGGGACAGGGGCCCTGAACACTGAAGCTTTCTTT. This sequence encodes CASSLRAGTGALNTEAFF.

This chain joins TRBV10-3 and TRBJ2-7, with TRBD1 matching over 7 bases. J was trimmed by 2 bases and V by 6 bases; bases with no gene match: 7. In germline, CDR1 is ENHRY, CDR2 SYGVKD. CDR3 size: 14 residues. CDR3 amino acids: CAIRDARGTYEQYF. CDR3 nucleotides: TGTGCCATCAGGGATGCCAGGGGGACCTACGAGCAGTACTTC.

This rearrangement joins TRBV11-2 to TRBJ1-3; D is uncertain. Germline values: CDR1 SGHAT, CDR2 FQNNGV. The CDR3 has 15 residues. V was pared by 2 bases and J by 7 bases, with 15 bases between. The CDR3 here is CASSLSSASANTIYF. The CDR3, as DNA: TGTGCCAGCAGCTTAAGCTCGGCTAGTGCCAACACCATATATTTT. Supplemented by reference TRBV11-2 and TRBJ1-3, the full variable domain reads EAGVAQSPRYKIIEKRQSVAFWCNPISGHATLYWYQQILGQGPKLLIQFQNNGVVDDSQLPKDRFSAERLKGVDSTLKIQPAKLEDSAVYLCASSLSSASANTIYFGEGSWLTVV.

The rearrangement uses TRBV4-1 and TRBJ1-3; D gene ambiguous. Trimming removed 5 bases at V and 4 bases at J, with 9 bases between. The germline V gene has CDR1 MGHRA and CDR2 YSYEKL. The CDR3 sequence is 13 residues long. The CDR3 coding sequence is TGCGCCAGCAGCGCAGCGAACGGAAACACCATATATTTT. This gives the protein CASSAANGNTIYF.

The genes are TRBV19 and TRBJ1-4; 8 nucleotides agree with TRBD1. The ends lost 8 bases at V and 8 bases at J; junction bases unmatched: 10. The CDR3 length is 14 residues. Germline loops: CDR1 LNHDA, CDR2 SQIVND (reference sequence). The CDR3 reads CASHHTGGGEKLFF. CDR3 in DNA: TGTGCCAGTCATCACACAGGGGGGGGAGAAAAACTGTTTTTT.

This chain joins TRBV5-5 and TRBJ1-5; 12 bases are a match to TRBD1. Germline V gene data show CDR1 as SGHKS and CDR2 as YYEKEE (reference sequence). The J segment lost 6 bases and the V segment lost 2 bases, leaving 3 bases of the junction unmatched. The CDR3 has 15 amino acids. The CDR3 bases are TGTGCCAGCAGCTTCGGGACAGGGGGCAGTCAGCCCCAGCATTTT. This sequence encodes CASSFGTGGSQPQHF.

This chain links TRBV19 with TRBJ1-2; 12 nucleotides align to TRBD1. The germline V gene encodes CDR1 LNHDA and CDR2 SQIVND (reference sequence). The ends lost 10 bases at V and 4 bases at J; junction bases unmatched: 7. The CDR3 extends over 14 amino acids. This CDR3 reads CATGTGGAFYGYTF. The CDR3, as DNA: TGTGCCACCGGGACAGGGGGCGCGTTCTATGGCTACACCTTC.

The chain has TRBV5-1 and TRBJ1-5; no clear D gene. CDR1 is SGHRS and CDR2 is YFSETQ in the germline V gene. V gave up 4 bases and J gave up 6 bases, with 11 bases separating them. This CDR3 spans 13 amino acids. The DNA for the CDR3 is TGCGCCAGCAGCCCCATGGGCGTTCAGCCCCAGCATTTT. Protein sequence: CASSPMGVQPQHF.

The CDR3 DNA reads as TGTGCCAACGAGAGACAGAAGAACACTGAAGCTTTCTTT. Translated: CANERQKNTEAFF. V and J are TRBV7-9 and TRBJ1-1; D possibly corresponds to TRBD1 (5 bases). Germline V lookup: CDR1 SEHNR, CDR2 FQNEAQ (reference sequence). V gave up 10 bases and J gave up 1 base, with 13 bases separating them. The CDR3 has 13 residues.

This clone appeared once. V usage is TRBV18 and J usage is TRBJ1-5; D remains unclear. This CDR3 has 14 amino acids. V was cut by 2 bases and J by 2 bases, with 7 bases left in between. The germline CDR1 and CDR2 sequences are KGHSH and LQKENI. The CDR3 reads CASSPKEGNQPQHF. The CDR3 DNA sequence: TGTGCCAGCTCACCAAAGGAAGGCAATCAGCCCCAGCATTTT.

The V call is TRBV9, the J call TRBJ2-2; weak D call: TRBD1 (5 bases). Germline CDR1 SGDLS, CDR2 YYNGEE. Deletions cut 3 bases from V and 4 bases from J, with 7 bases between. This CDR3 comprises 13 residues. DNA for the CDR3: TGTGCCAGCAGCGGCAGGGTCACCGGGGAGCTGTTTTTT. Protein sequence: CASSGRVTGELFF. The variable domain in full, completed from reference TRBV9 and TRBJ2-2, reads DSGVTQTPKHLITATGQRVTLRCSPRSGDLSVYWYQQSLDQGLQFLIQYYNGEERAKGNILERFSAQQFPDLHSELNLSSLELGDSALYFCASSGRVTGELFFGEGSRLTVL.

CDR3: CASSSGGGPQETQYF. In DNA, the CDR3 is TGTGCCAGCAGCTCAGGAGGGGGGCCCCAAGAGACCCAGTACTTC. The V gene is TRBV7-2, the J gene TRBJ2-5; possibly TRBD1 or TRBD2 for D (6 bases each). V was trimmed by 4 bases and J by 1 base, leaving 13 bases between them. Germline loops: CDR1 SGHTA, CDR2 FQGNSA. CDR3 length equals 15 residues.

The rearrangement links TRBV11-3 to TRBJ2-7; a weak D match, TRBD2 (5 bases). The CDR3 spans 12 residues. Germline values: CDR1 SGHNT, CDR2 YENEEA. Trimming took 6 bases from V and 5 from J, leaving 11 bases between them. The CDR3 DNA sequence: TGTGCCAGCAGGCTAACCGGGGACGAGCAGTACTTC. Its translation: CASRLTGDEQYF.

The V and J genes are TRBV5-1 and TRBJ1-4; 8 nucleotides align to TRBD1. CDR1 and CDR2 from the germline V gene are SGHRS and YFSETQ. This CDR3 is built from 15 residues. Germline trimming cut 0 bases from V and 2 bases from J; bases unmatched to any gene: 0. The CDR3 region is CASSLGQGTNEKLFF. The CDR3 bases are TGCGCCAGCAGCTTGGGACAGGGGACTAATGAAAAACTGTTTTTT.

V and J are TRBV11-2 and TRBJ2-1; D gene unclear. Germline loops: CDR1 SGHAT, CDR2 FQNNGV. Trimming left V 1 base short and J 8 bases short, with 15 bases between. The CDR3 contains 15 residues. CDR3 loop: CASSLVGLYMDEQFF. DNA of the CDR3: TGTGCCAGCAGCTTAGTAGGGCTCTACATGGATGAGCAGTTCTTC.

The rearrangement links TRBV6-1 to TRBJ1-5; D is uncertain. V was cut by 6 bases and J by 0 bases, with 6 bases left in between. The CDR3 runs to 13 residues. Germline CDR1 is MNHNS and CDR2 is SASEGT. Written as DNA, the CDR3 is TGTGCCAGCAGGGAGGGTAGCAATCAGCCCCAGCATTTT. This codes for CASREGSNQPQHF.

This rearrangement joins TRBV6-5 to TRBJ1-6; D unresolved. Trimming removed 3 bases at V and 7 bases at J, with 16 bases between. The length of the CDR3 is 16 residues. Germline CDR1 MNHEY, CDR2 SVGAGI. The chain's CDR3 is CASSYSLHPRNSPLHF. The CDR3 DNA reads TGTGCCAGCAGTTATTCCCTACACCCACGGAATTCACCCCTCCACTTT.